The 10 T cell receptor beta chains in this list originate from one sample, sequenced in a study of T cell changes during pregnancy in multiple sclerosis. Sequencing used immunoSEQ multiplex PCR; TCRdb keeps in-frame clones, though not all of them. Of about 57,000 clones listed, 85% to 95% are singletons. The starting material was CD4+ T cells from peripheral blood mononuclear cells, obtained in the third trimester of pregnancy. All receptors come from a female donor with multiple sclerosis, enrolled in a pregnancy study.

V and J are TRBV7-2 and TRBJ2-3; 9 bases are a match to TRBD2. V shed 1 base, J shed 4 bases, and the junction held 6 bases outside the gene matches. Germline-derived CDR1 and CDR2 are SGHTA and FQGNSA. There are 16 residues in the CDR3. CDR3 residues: CASSLVSGGGSDTQYF. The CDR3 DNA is TGTGCCAGCAGCTTAGTTAGCGGGGGCGGGTCAGATACGCAGTATTTT.

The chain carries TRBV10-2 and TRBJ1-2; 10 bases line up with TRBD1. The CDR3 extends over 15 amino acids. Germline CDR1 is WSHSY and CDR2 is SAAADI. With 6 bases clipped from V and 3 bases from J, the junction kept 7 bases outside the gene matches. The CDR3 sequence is CASRWTGGGHYGYTF. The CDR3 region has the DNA TGCGCCAGCAGGTGGACAGGGGGGGGTCACTATGGCTACACCTTC.

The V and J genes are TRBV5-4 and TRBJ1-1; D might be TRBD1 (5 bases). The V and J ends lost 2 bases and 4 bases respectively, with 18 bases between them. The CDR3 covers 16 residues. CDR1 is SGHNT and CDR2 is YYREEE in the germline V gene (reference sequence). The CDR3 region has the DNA TGTGCCAGCAGCTTTGGGGTCCCAAACGGGGGCACTGAAGCTTTCTTT. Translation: CASSFGVPNGGTEAFF.

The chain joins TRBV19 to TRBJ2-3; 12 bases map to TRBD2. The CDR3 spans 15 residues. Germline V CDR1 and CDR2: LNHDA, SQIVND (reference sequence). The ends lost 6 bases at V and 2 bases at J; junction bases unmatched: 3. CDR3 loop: CASRTSGGTTDTQYF. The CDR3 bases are TGTGCCAGTAGAACTAGCGGGGGGACCACAGATACGCAGTATTTT.

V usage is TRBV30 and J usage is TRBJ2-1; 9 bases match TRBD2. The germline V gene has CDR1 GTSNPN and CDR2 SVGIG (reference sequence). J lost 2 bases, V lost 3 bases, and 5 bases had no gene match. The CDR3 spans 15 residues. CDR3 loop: CAWSRERGAYNEQFF. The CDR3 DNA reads TGTGCCTGGAGCCGAGAGCGGGGGGCCTACAATGAGCAGTTCTTC. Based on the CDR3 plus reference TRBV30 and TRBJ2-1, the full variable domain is SQTIHQWPATLVQPVGSPLSLECTVEGTSNPNLYWYRQAAGRGLQLLFYSVGIGQISSEVPQNLSASRPQDRQFILSSKKLLLSDSGFYLCAWSRERGAYNEQFFGPGTRLTVL.

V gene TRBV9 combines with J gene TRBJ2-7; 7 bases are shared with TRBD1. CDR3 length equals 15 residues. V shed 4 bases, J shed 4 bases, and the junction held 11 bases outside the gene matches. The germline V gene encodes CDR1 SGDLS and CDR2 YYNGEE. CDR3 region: CASSIQAGTVYEQYF. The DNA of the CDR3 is TGTGCCAGCAGCATCCAAGCCGGGACAGTTTACGAGCAGTACTTC.

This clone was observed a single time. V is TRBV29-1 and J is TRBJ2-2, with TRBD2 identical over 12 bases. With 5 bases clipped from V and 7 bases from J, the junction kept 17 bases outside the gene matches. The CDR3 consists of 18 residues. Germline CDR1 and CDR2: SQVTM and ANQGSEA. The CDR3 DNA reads TGCAGCGTTAGGGTGGGGGCTCTAGCGGGGGGGCCCATCGGGGAGCTGTTTTTT. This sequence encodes CSVRVGALAGGPIGELFF.

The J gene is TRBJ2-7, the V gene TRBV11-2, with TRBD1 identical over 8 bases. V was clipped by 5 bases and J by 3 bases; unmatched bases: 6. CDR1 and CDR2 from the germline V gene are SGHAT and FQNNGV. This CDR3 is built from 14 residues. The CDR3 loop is CASSLPGQDYEQYF. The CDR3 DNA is TGTGCCAGCAGCCTCCCGGGACAGGACTACGAGCAGTACTTC.

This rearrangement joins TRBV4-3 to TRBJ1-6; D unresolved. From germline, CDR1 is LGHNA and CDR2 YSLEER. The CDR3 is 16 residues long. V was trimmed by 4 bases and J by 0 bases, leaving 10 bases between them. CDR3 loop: CASSPVGTSYNSPLHF. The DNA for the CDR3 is TGCGCCAGCAGCCCGGTGGGCACCTCCTATAATTCACCCCTCCACTTT.

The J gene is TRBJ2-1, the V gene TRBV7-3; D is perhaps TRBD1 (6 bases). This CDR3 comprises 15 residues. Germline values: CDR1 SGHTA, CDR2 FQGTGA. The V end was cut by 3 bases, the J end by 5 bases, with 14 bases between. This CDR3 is CASSFGQWFNNEQFF. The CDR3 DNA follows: TGTGCCAGCAGCTTCGGACAGTGGTTCAACAATGAGCAGTTCTTC.